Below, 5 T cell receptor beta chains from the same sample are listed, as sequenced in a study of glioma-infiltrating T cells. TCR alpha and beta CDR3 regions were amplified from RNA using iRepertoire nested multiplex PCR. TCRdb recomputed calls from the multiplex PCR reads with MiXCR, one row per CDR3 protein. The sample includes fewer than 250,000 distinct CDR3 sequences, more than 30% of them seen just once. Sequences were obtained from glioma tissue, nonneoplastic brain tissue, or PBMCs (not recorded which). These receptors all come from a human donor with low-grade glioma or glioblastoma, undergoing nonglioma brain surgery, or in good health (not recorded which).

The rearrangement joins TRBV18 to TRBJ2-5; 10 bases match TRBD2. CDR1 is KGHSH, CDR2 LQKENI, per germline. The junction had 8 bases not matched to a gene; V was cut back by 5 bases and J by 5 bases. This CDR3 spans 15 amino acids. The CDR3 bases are TGTGCCAGCTCAACAGGACTAGCGGACGGGGAGACCCAGTACTTC. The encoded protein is CASSTGLADGETQYF.

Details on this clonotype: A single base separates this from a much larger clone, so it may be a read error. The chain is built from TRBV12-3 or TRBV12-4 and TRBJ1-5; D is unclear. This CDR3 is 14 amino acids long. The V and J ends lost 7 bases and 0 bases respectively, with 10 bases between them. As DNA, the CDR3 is TGTGCCAGCACTGCAAACTATAGCAATCAGCCCCAGCATTTT. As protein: CASTANYSNQPQHF.

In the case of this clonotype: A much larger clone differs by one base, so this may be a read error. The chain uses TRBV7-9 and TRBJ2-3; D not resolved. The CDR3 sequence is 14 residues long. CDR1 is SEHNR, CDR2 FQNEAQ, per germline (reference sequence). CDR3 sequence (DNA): TGTGGCAGCAGCTTAGTGACTGGCACAGATACGCAGTATTTT. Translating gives CGSSLVTGTDTQYF.

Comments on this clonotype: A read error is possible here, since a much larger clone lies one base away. CDR3 region: CAISAPGTNLPLHF. The CDR3 DNA reads as TGTGCCATCAGTGCCCCCGGGACAAATCTACCCCTCCACTTT. The chain combines TRBV10-3 with TRBJ1-6; tentative D call: TRBD1 (6 bases). V was shortened by 4 bases and J by 12 bases, with 16 bases between the two germline ends. The CDR3 covers 14 residues. Germline V lookup: CDR1 ENHRY, CDR2 SYGVKD.

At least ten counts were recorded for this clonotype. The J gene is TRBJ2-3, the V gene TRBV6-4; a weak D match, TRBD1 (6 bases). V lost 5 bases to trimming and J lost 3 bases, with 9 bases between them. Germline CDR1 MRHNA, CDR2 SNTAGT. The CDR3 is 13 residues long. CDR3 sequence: CASSPQGTDTQYF. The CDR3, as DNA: TGTGCCAGCAGTCCTCAGGGGACAGATACGCAGTATTTT.